A single sample gave rise to the 25 T cell receptor beta chains below, sequenced in a study of blood T cell repertoires in COVID-19. The repertoire was sequenced with immunoSEQ multiplex PCR; TCRdb's copy has only in-frame clones and lacks some. The table has over 120,000 clones, about 77% seen once. Sequencing was performed on peripheral blood. The receptors shown here come from a woman aged 45-59 years with active or convalescent COVID-19.

This clone showed up just once. As DNA, the CDR3 is TGTGCCAGCAGTACAGGGGGCATAAGAGGCTATGGCTACACCTTC. It specifies CASSTGGIRGYGYTF. The J gene is TRBJ1-2, the V gene TRBV7-9; 9 nucleotides align to TRBD1. The CDR3 has 15 residues. V lost 6 bases and J lost 4; bases outside the gene matches: 9. Germline CDR1 SEHNR, CDR2 FQNEAQ (reference sequence).

This clone occurred a few times. This rearrangement joins TRBV3-1 (or the pseudogene TRBV3-2) to TRBJ2-3; TRBD1 might be the D (8 bases). The V and J ends lost 1 base and 4 bases respectively, with 12 bases between them. The CDR3 has 15 residues. Germline V CDR1 and CDR2: LGHDT, YNNKEL (reference sequence). This CDR3 is CASSQVQGGADTQYF. The CDR3 nucleotides are TGTGCCAGCAGCCAAGTACAGGGGGGGGCAGATACGCAGTATTTT.

The chain joins TRBV30 to TRBJ1-2, with D perhaps TRBD1 (6 bases). Trimming stripped 7 bases from V and 4 bases from J, with 25 bases between. Germline-derived CDR1 and CDR2 are GTSNPN and SVGIG (reference sequence). The CDR3 is 16 residues long. This CDR3 reads CAFGGGGQTSRYGYTF. CDR3 bases: TGTGCCTTTGGGGGCGGGGGACAAACTAGTCGCTATGGCTACACCTTC.

The V and J genes are TRBV7-9 and TRBJ2-7; perhaps TRBD1 as D (7 bases). Germline-derived CDR1 and CDR2 are SEHNR and FQNEAQ (reference sequence). This CDR3 is 14 amino acids long. V shed 5 bases and J shed 2 bases, with 13 bases lying between them. The CDR3 spells CASSATGTAYEQYF. The CDR3 nucleotides read TGTGCCAGCAGCGCGACAGGGACTGCCTACGAGCAGTACTTC.

The V call is TRBV5-6, the J call TRBJ1-6; 10 bases line up with TRBD1. The trim removed 4 bases at V and 8 bases at J, leaving 3 bases unmatched. Germline V gene lookup returns CDR1 SGHDT and CDR2 YYEEEE. The length of the CDR3 is 14 residues. The CDR3: CASSAGQGYSPLHF. The CDR3 DNA reads as TGTGCCAGCAGCGCGGGACAGGGGTATTCACCCCTCCACTTT.

This clone came up a few times. CDR3 sequence: CASYSGVSTDTQYF. The CDR3, as DNA: TGTGCCAGCTATAGCGGGGTTAGCACAGATACGCAGTATTTT. V usage is TRBV19 and J usage is TRBJ2-3; 8 bases match TRBD2. Germline CDR1 LNHDA, CDR2 SQIVND (reference sequence). Trimming took 9 bases from V and 0 from J; bases not matched to a gene: 5. CDR3 length: 14 amino acids.

This chain links TRBV11-2 with TRBJ1-3, with TRBD1 identical over 7 bases. The CDR3 consists of 15 residues. The germline V gene encodes CDR1 SGHAT and CDR2 FQNNGV. V shed 1 base, J shed 6 bases, and the junction held 6 bases outside the gene matches. DNA of the CDR3: TGTGCCAGCAGCTTAGGTGGGGACAGCAAAAACACCATATATTTT. This gives the protein CASSLGGDSKNTIYF.

The chain carries TRBV7-9 and TRBJ1-6, with a tentative D call TRBD1 (6 bases). The CDR3 runs 17 residues. Trimming pared 5 bases from V and 0 bases from J, leaving 14 bases between. Per germline, CDR1 SEHNR and CDR2 FQNEAQ (reference sequence). CDR3 nucleotides: TGTGCCAGCAGCGAACAGCAGGGGAGCTCCTATAATTCACCCCTCCACTTT. As protein: CASSEQQGSSYNSPLHF.

The J gene is TRBJ2-1, the V gene TRBV4-3; TRBD2 matches at 8 bases. With V trimmed by 0 bases and J by 6 bases, 7 bases remained unmatched. The CDR3 runs to 16 residues. Germline-derived CDR1 and CDR2 are LGHNA and YSLEER. Written as DNA, the CDR3 is TGCGCCAGCAGCCAAGATTGGCTAGCGGGCCGCAATGAGCAGTTCTTC. Protein: CASSQDWLAGRNEQFF.

The V gene is TRBV11-2, the J gene TRBJ2-4; D might be TRBD1 (6 bases). The length of the CDR3 is 15 residues. From germline, CDR1 is SGHAT and CDR2 FQNNGV. V was pared by 5 bases and J by 7 bases, with 18 bases between. The CDR3 nucleotides read TGTGCCAGCAGCAACCCCCTGGGGGCGCAGAACATTCAGTACTTC. Translation gives CASSNPLGAQNIQYF.

In regard to this clone: At one end the junction does not follow the germline gene, possibly because of a read error. The chain is built from TRBV5-4 and TRBJ1-1; 9 bases fit TRBD1. The CDR3 runs to 16 residues. The germline V gene encodes CDR1 SGHNT and CDR2 YYREEE (reference sequence). The CDR3 protein is CASSAGQGKMKTEAFF. DNA of the CDR3: TGTGCCAGCAGCGCAGGACAGGGGAAAATGAAAACTGAAGCTTTCTTT. Complete variable domain (other parts from reference TRBV5-4 and TRBJ1-1): ETGVTQSPTHLIKTRGQQVTLRCSSQSGHNTVSWYQQALGQGPQFIFQYYREEENGRGNFPPRFSGLQFPNYSSELNVNALELDDSALYLCASSAGQGKMKTEAFFGQGTRLTVV.

The chain combines TRBV3-1 (or the pseudogene TRBV3-2) with TRBJ1-1; 8 bases align to TRBD1. This CDR3 region has 18 residues. Germline V gene data show CDR1 as LGHDT and CDR2 as YNNKEL (reference sequence). Trimming cost V 0 bases and J 4 bases; bases outside gene matches: 13. The chain's CDR3 is CASSQDSLYWTGFTEAFF. The CDR3 coding sequence is TGTGCCAGCAGCCAAGATTCTCTTTATTGGACAGGGTTCACTGAAGCTTTCTTT.

V gene TRBV7-3 combines with J gene TRBJ2-2; D is uncertain. Germline values: CDR1 SGHTA, CDR2 FQGTGA. CDR3 size: 13 residues. Trimming removed 2 bases at V and 5 bases at J, with 6 bases between. In DNA, the CDR3 is TGTGCCAGCAGCTTATCTTTGACCGGGGAGCTGTTTTTT. Translated, it gives CASSLSLTGELFF.

This clone was found a few times. This chain uses TRBV19 with TRBJ2-2; D gene unclear. CDR1 and CDR2 from the germline V gene are LNHDA and SQIVND (reference sequence). CDR3 length: 14 residues. With 3 bases removed from V and 3 bases from J, the gap between germline ends came to 8 bases. CDR3 protein: CASSMGRDTGELFF. For the CDR3, the DNA is TGTGCCAGTAGTATGGGCAGAGACACCGGGGAGCTGTTTTTT. Together with reference TRBV19 and TRBJ2-2, the CDR3 gives the full variable domain: DGGITQSPKYLFRKEGQNVTLSCEQNLNHDAMYWYRQDPGQGLRLIYYSQIVNDFQKGDIAEGYSVSREKKESFPLTVTSAQKNPTAFYLCASSMGRDTGELFFGEGSRLTVL.

The chain employs TRBV21-1 and TRBJ2-7; TRBD2 is the table's D call and was not checked against the DNA. TRBV21-1 is a listed pseudogene. This CDR3 contains 18 residues. DNA of the CDR3: TGTGCCAGCAGCCCTCAAACCCCAAGGGGAGGGGGTTCCTACGAGCAGTACTTC. This codes for CASSPQTPRGGGSYEQYF.

The V gene is TRBV29-1, the J gene TRBJ2-5, with 15 bases identical to TRBD2. V lost 7 bases and J lost 3; bases outside the gene matches: 3. The germline gives CDR1 SQVTM, CDR2 ANQGSEA. CDR3 size: 14 residues. The CDR3: CSAGLAGGKETQYF. CDR3 in DNA: TGCAGCGCTGGACTAGCGGGGGGGAAAGAGACCCAGTACTTC.

This rearrangement joins TRBV4-3 to TRBJ1-1, with 7 positions matching TRBD1. The CDR3 extends over 15 amino acids. Trimming at V came to 3 bases and at J to 4 bases, leaving 8 bases not matched to a gene. Germline CDR1 is LGHNA and CDR2 is YSLEER. The CDR3 DNA sequence: TGCGCCAGCAGCCAGCGCAGGGGGGCGGTCACTGAAGCTTTCTTT. Protein sequence: CASSQRRGAVTEAFF.

This rearrangement joins TRBV7-9 to TRBJ2-1; 7 bases are a match to TRBD1. Germline V gene lookup returns CDR1 SEHNR and CDR2 FQNEAQ (reference sequence). With V trimmed by 0 bases and J by 0 bases, 8 bases remained unmatched. The CDR3 has 18 residues. The CDR3, as DNA: TGTGCCAGCAGCTTAGCTCGGGACAGTTTCAGCTCCTACAATGAGCAGTTCTTC. Translated, it gives CASSLARDSFSSYNEQFF.

The rearrangement links TRBV30 to TRBJ1-1, with a weak D call TRBD1 (5 bases). The CDR3 consists of 12 residues. Trimming cost V 3 bases and J 7 bases, with 12 bases left between them. CDR1 is GTSNPN and CDR2 is SVGIG in the germline V gene (reference sequence). The CDR3 here is CAWSPRGGEAFF. As DNA, the CDR3 is TGTGCCTGGAGCCCTCGGGGGGGTGAAGCTTTCTTT.

In this sample, this clone turned up a few times. The J gene is TRBJ1-5, the V gene TRBV3-1 (or the pseudogene TRBV3-2); the D gene is possibly TRBD1 (6 bases). Germline assignment: CDR1 LGHDT and CDR2 YNNKEL (reference sequence). V dropped 0 bases and J dropped 7 bases, with 10 bases sitting between them. There are 14 residues in the CDR3. CDR3 loop: CASSQDHQGQPQHF. DNA for the CDR3: TGTGCCAGCAGCCAAGATCACCAGGGGCAGCCCCAGCATTTT.

The rearrangement links TRBV7-3 to TRBJ2-1; 9 nucleotides align to TRBD1. In germline, CDR1 is SGHTA, CDR2 FQGTGA. This CDR3 is 17 amino acids long. Germline trimming cut 1 base from V and 4 bases from J; bases unmatched to any gene: 8. The CDR3 protein is CASSLRGGTGPYNEQFF. The CDR3 DNA reads TGTGCCAGCAGCTTAAGAGGAGGGACAGGGCCATACAATGAGCAGTTCTTC.

The rearrangement links TRBV27 to TRBJ1-6; the D gene is possibly TRBD1 (6 bases). Per the germline V gene, CDR1 is MNHEY and CDR2 is SMNVEV (reference sequence). The V end lost 6 bases, the J end lost 8 bases, and 14 bases lay between the germline ends. CDR3 size: 14 residues. For the CDR3, the DNA is TGTGCCAGCAGGAAACAGGGAGACCATTCACCCCTCCACTTT. Translated: CASRKQGDHSPLHF.

Note on this clone: Other DNA sequences from this sample encode an identical CDR3 as well. CDR3 amino acids: CASSQDGRGGEQFF. The CDR3 DNA sequence: TGCGCCAGCAGCCAAGATGGAAGGGGTGGTGAGCAGTTCTTC. The chain combines TRBV4-3 with TRBJ2-1; possible D gene TRBD1, 5 bases. V shed 0 bases and J shed 9 bases, with 12 bases lying between them. From germline, CDR1 is LGHNA and CDR2 YSLEER. The CDR3 runs 14 residues.

The chain has TRBV7-9 and TRBJ1-1, with D uncertain. V gave up 4 bases and J gave up 3 bases, with 9 bases separating them. CDR3 size: 13 residues. Germline loops: CDR1 SEHNR, CDR2 FQNEAQ (reference sequence). The CDR3 DNA reads as TGTGCCAGCAGCTCCAGCGGGGACACTGAAGCTTTCTTT. Translation gives CASSSSGDTEAFF.

CDR3 nucleotides: TGTGCCTCCCTCTCAGGGGGGAACACTGAAGCTTTCTTT. This gives the protein CASLSGGNTEAFF. This chain joins TRBV30 and TRBJ1-1; TRBD1 matches 7 bases. Germline V gives CDR1 GTSNPN, CDR2 SVGIG (reference sequence). The junction had 6 bases not matched to a gene; V was cut back by 7 bases and J by 1 base. CDR3 length equals 13 residues.